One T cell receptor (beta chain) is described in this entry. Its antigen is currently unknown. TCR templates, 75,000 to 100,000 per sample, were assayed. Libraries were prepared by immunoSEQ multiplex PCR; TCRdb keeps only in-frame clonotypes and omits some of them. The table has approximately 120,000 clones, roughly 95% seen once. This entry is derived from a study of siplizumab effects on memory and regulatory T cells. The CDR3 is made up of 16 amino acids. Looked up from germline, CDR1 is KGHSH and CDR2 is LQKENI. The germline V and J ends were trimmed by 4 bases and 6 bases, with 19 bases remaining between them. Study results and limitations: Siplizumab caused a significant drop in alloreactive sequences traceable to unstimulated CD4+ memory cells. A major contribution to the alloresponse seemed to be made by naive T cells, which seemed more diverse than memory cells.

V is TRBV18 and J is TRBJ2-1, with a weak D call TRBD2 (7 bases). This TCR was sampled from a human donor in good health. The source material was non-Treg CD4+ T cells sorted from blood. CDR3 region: CASSLTGRALSNEQFF. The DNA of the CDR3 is TGTGCCAGCTCACTCACAGGGAGGGCGCTTTCCAATGAGCAGTTCTTC.